These T cell receptor beta chains were read from a single sample in a study of blood T cell repertoires in COVID-19. Method: immunoSEQ multiplex PCR; TCRdb's copy keeps in-frame clones and lacks some. This table has about 190,000 clones, around 84% appearing once. The sequenced sample was peripheral blood. The source is a human donor in a cohort sampled during active COVID-19. The CDR3 runs from the conserved cysteine through the conserved F or W. D genes are given only for firm matches. Clone size, where shown, is once, few, many, or a class for clones that have expanded.

>TRBV29-1|TRBJ2-2|14|.|.
CSARTPTGTGELFF
TGCAGCGCCAGAACCCCGACAGGAACCGGGGAGCTGTTTTTT
>TRBV10-1|TRBJ1-4|13|.|TRBD1
CASAAGGEEKLFF
TGCGCCAGTGCGGCAGGGGGAGAAGAAAAACTGTTTTTT
>TRBV7-2|TRBJ2-2|16|.|TRBD2
CASSLVSGANTGELFF
TGTGCCAGCAGCTTAGTGAGCGGGGCGAACACCGGGGAGCTGTTTTTT
>TRBV7-9|TRBJ2-4|15|.|.
CASSPVGRTAVIQYF
TGTGCCAGCAGCCCCGTTGGTAGGACAGCCGTCATTCAGTACTTC
>TRBV3-1/TRBV3-2|TRBJ2-6|16|.|.
CASSQPLLSGANVLTF
TGTGCCAGCAGCCAACCCCTCCTCTCTGGGGCCAACGTCCTGACTTTC
>TRBV9|TRBJ1-4|13|.|.
CASSDGGFEKLFF
TGTGCCAGCAGCGATGGGGGCTTTGAAAAACTGTTTTTT
>TRBV24-1|TRBJ2-6|15|.|.
CATSDHSSGANVLTF
TGTGCCACCAGTGATCACAGCTCTGGGGCCAACGTCCTGACTTTC
>TRBV18|TRBJ2-7|17|once|.
CASSPPNFLGGNYEQYF
TGTGCCAGCTCACCACCAAACTTCCTGGGCGGGAACTACGAGCAGTACTTC
>TRBV5-8|TRBJ1-1|15|.|.
CASSPTWGGGTEAFF
TGTGCCAGCAGCCCTACCTGGGGAGGAGGCACTGAAGCTTTCTTT
>TRBV5-6|TRBJ1-4|13|.|TRBD1
CASSQDRDEKLFF
TGTGCCAGCAGCCAGGACAGGGATGAAAAACTGTTTTTT
>TRBV3-1/TRBV3-2|TRBJ1-1|14|.|.
CASSPVTGNTEAFF
TGTGCCAGCAGCCCCGTCACCGGGAACACTGAAGCTTTCTTT
>TRBV6-2/TRBV6-3|TRBJ2-1|21|few|TRBD2
CASSYSISGSGRGISYNEQFF
TGTGCCAGCAGTTACTCGATCTCGGGTAGCGGGAGAGGGATATCCTACAATGAGCAGTTCTTC
>TRBV24-1|TRBJ2-5|15|.|TRBD2
CATGRGEGTKETQYF
TGTGCCACCGGGCGTGGTGAGGGGACTAAAGAGACCCAGTACTTC
>TRBV10-2|TRBJ2-2|14|.|.
CASSAGVETGELFF
TGCGCCAGCAGTGCAGGGGTTGAGACCGGGGAGCTGTTTTTT
>TRBV7-6|TRBJ1-1|14|.|.
CASSLDVAGDEAFF
TGTGCCAGCAGCTTAGATGTTGCAGGGGATGAAGCTTTCTTT
>TRBV3-1/TRBV3-2|TRBJ2-7|14|.|.
CASSQDRLVHEQYF
TGTGCCAGCAGCCAAGACAGACTAGTCCACGAGCAGTACTTC
>TRBV5-4|TRBJ2-5|13|.|TRBD1
CASSQDRASTQYF
TGTGCCAGCAGCCAGGACAGGGCGTCCACCCAGTACTTC
>TRBV5-1|TRBJ1-2|13|.|.
CASAQGQSYGYTF
TGCGCCAGCGCCCAAGGACAGAGCTATGGCTACACCTTC
>TRBV7-9|TRBJ2-1|16|.|TRBD2
CASSLALGLASNEQFF
TGTGCCAGCAGCTTAGCGTTGGGACTAGCCTCCAATGAGCAGTTCTTC
>TRBV5-1|TRBJ1-3|15|.|.
CASSPQALSGNTIYF
TGCGCCAGCAGCCCGCAGGCGTTGTCTGGAAACACCATATATTTT
>TRBV28|TRBJ2-7|13|once|.
CASSRPGFNEQYF
TGTGCCAGCAGCCGCCCCGGGTTCAACGAGCAGTACTTC
>TRBV15|TRBJ2-1|17|.|.
CATSREILESPLNEQFF
TGTGCCACCAGCAGAGAAATCCTCGAGTCCCCCCTCAATGAGCAGTTCTTC
>TRBV5-1|TRBJ2-5|11|.|.
CATKNRGAQYF
TGCGCCACCAAGAATCGCGGGGCCCAGTACTTC
>TRBV10-3|TRBJ2-5|14|.|.
CATRRGDGEETQYF
TGTGCCACCCGGCGAGGCGACGGGGAAGAGACCCAGTACTTC
>TRBV27|TRBJ2-1|14|few|.
CASSFSGSYNEQFF
TGTGCCAGCAGTTTTAGCGGTTCCTACAATGAGCAGTTCTTC
>TRBV19|TRBJ2-5|15|.|TRBD1
CASSIDGTGEETQYF
TGTGCCAGTAGTATAGATGGGACAGGAGAAGAGACCCAGTACTTC
>TRBV5-1|TRBJ2-2|13|.|.
CASKISNTGELFF
TGCGCCAGCAAAATCTCGAACACCGGGGAGCTGTTTTTT
>TRBV18|TRBJ1-4|16|.|.
CASSPYLDSINEKLFF
TGTGCCAGCTCACCGTACTTAGACAGCATTAATGAAAAACTGTTTTTT
>TRBV5-4|TRBJ1-1|16|.|.
CASSLRLPGTNTEAFF
TGTGCCAGCAGCTTGCGGTTACCAGGAACCAACACTGAAGCTTTCTTT
>TRBV6-5|TRBJ1-6|14|.|.
CASSLLLGNSPLHF
TGTGCCAGCAGCCTTTTGCTGGGCAATTCACCCCTCCACTTT
>TRBV5-8|TRBJ2-3|15|.|.
CASSFKGIGADTQYF
TGTGCCAGCAGCTTCAAGGGGATAGGCGCAGATACGCAGTATTTT
>TRBV5-1|TRBJ2-7|15|few|.
CASSLEYRVGYEQYF
TGCGCCAGCAGCTTGGAGTACAGGGTAGGGTACGAGCAGTACTTC
>TRBV2|TRBJ2-2|15|.|TRBD2
CASSGTSGGIGELFF
TGTGCCAGCTCCGGGACTAGCGGGGGAATCGGGGAGCTGTTTTTT
>TRBV7-8|TRBJ1-2|16|once|TRBD1
CASSERDRGATYGYTF
TGTGCCAGCAGCGAGAGGGACAGGGGTGCGACTTATGGCTACACCTTC
>TRBV3-1/TRBV3-2|TRBJ1-2|15|once|.
CASSPTVGRGGGYTF
TGTGCCAGCAGCCCGACGGTGGGGAGGGGCGGTGGCTACACCTTC
>TRBV7-2|TRBJ2-3|17|.|TRBD2
CASSLDHRAGVTDTQYF
TGTGCCAGCAGCTTAGATCACAGAGCGGGGGTCACAGATACGCAGTATTTT
>TRBV10-2|TRBJ1-1|14|.|TRBD1
CASSDDRANTEAFF
TGCGCCAGCAGTGATGACAGGGCAAACACTGAAGCTTTCTTT
>TRBV7-9|TRBJ1-1|15|.|.
CASSATAGGKTEAFF
TGTGCCAGCAGCGCAACTGCGGGGGGCAAAACGGAAGCTTTCTTT
>TRBV29-1|TRBJ2-5|13|many|TRBD1
CSVGTGLQETQYF
TGCAGCGTGGGGACAGGGCTCCAAGAGACCCAGTACTTC
>TRBV5-1|TRBJ1-4|15|once|.
CASSYEGATNEKLFF
TGCGCCAGCAGCTACGAGGGCGCAACTAATGAAAAACTGTTTTTT
>TRBV27|TRBJ1-1|13|.|.
CASSSLGPLEAFF
TGTGCCAGCAGTTCACTGGGGCCGCTTGAAGCTTTCTTT
>TRBV6-5|TRBJ1-6|15|.|TRBD1
CASSYSGQDNSPLHF
TGTGCCAGCAGTTACTCGGGACAGGATAATTCACCCCTCCACTTT